The present TCR beta chain was sequenced within a study of cytomegalovirus exposure and HLA in healthy donors. Study background: Researchers previously reported finding roughly 120 million unique TCR beta sequences from around 200 million T cells. For the approximately 400 genotyped donors, more than 65% fell within the Caucasian-associated ancestry cluster. Study-wide results and limits: Among TCR beta chains, those listed as cytomegalovirus-associated numbered over 150.

Primers for the PCR totalled 60 Vbeta and 13 Jbeta. Clones were sequenced by immunoSEQ multiplex PCR, and TCRdb holds only the in-frame ones, with some missing. The sample lists 190,000 or so clones; under 90% were seen once. With regard to this clone: Its antigen remains unidentified.

While unrecorded immune exposures were likely, the donors were nominally healthy when sampled. This receptor was identified in a boy aged 2 to 10 in good health and CMV-seronegative. The source material was PBMCs.

CDR3 sequence: CASSWTSGGLGELFF. In DNA form, the CDR3 reads TGTGCCAGCAGCTGGACTAGCGGGGGGTTAGGGGAGCTGTTTTTT. V gene TRBV7-2 combines with J gene TRBJ2-2; TRBD2 aligns across 14 bases. From germline, CDR1 is SGHTA and CDR2 FQGNSA. The CDR3 consists of 15 residues. Trimming removed 4 bases from V and 8 bases from J; junction bases left unmatched: 3.